The clone carrying this T cell receptor beta chain was counted many times. Its specificity is not known. Individuals selected for sequencing had exhibited CD8+CD57+ cell expansion on flow cytometry. The patients all had a severe acquired aplastic anemia diagnosis. This CDR3 is built from 10 residues. V dropped 3 bases and J dropped 10 bases, with 7 bases sitting between them. Germline-derived CDR1 and CDR2 are SGDLS and YYNGEE. This entry is derived from a study of CD8+CD57+ T cells in acquired aplastic anemia. Study information: Mean yield of DNA from sorted CD4+ and CD8+ cells was roughly 3.4 ug. Whole-study results and caveats: Around 27 sequences, all CD8+ CDR3, were shared between patients and controls. The study found no significant CD8+ Simpson's diversity difference between patients and controls.

The template for TCR beta VDJ and CDR3 sequence profiling was genomic DNA. TCRdb reanalysed the reads using MiXCR and keeps one entry per CDR3 protein. The top ten clones hold approximately 7.8% of a sample with about 240,000 distinct CDR3 sequences, around half of them seen once. This TCR was recovered from a human donor with aplastic anemia. The V gene is TRBV9, the J gene TRBJ1-2; tentatively, D is TRBD1 (5 bases). Specimen: sorted CD4+, CD8+, or CD8+CD57+ T cells (not recorded which) from PBMCs. The CDR3 nucleotides are TGTGCCAGCAGCGGACAGACCTACACCTTC. This encodes CASSGQTYTF.